The 5 T cell receptor beta chains reported below all come from one sample, sequenced in a study of early T cells in non-severe SARS-CoV-2 infection. Using its own MiXCR run on the 5' RACE reads, TCRdb lists one record per CDR3 protein. The sample carries fewer than 40,000 distinct CDR3 sequences, 7.1% recorded once. Source: whole blood, taken at baseline. These receptors originate from an adult who was a healthcare worker with PCR-confirmed SARS-CoV-2 infection or an uninfected control (not recorded which).

This clonotype appeared many times. The chain joins TRBV28 to TRBJ1-1, with D uncertain. The CDR3 covers 16 residues. V was cut by 5 bases and J by 4 bases, with 20 bases left in between. CDR1 MDHEN and CDR2 SYDVKM come from the germline V gene. CDR3 amino acids: CASSPNQEVGFTEAFF. As DNA, the CDR3 is TGTGCCAGCAGTCCCAACCAGGAAGTAGGATTCACTGAAGCTTTCTTT.

By share of the sample, this clonotype is medium-sized. The chain is built from TRBV4-3 and TRBJ2-1; 12 bases fit TRBD2. CDR3 size: 17 residues. CDR1 is LGHNA and CDR2 is YSLEER in the germline V gene. V trimming: 1 base; J trimming: 8 bases; junction bases outside the gene matches: 9. This chain's CDR3 is CASSQGGTSGRGDEQFF. Written as DNA, the CDR3 is TGCGCCAGCAGCCAAGGGGGGACTAGCGGGCGAGGGGATGAGCAGTTCTTC.

This clonotype came up many times. The J gene is TRBJ2-7, the V gene TRBV21-1. TRBV21-1 is marked as a pseudogene. The CDR3 is 15 amino acids. This CDR3 is CASSKLGSGEYEQYV. For the CDR3, the DNA is TGTGCCAGCAGCAAACTGGGCAGTGGGGAATACGAGCAGTACGTC.

This clonotype was observed many times. The chain recombines TRBV29-1 with TRBJ1-1, with D perhaps matching TRBD1 (6 bases). The length of the CDR3 is 16 residues. Trimming stripped 7 bases from V and 1 base from J, with 22 bases between. The germline V gene encodes CDR1 SQVTM and CDR2 ANQGSEA. In DNA, the CDR3 is TGCAGCGCTGGAGAAGAAACAGGGCTATGGAACACTGAAGCTTTCTTT. Translating it yields CSAGEETGLWNTEAFF.

At least ten counts were recorded for this clonotype. The chain combines TRBV20-1 with TRBJ1-2; the match to TRBD1 covers 9 bases. V was clipped by 0 bases and J by 8 bases; unmatched bases: 7. This CDR3 comprises 14 residues. CDR1 is DFQATT, CDR2 SNEGSKA, per germline (reference sequence). The CDR3 DNA sequence: TGCAGTGCTAGAGATCTACAGGGGGCGCGGGGCTACACCTTC. Translating it yields CSARDLQGARGYTF.